This T cell receptor beta chain stems from a study of blood T cell repertoires in COVID-19. Study-level information: Both acute and convalescent COVID-19 samples were obtained from the United States, Italy and Spain.

The data were produced by immunoSEQ multiplex PCR, yet TCRdb's version contains in-frame clones alone and is incomplete. Counted here are some 320,000 clones, about 88% occurring once; the ten biggest clones make up roughly 2.6%. Material for sequencing was PBMCs or T cells enriched from blood (not recorded which). This receptor was taken from a man in his 60s who had recovered from COVID-19.

Written as DNA, the CDR3 is TGTGCCAGCAGCTTAATTAAGGGGGAGGCTTTCTTT. Translating it yields CASSLIKGEAFF. J is TRBJ1-1 and V is TRBV7-9, with D possibly being TRBD1 (6 bases). Germline V gene lookup returns CDR1 SEHNR and CDR2 FQNEAQ (reference sequence). The CDR3 covers 12 residues. The V and J ends lost 2 bases and 11 bases respectively, with 12 bases between them.